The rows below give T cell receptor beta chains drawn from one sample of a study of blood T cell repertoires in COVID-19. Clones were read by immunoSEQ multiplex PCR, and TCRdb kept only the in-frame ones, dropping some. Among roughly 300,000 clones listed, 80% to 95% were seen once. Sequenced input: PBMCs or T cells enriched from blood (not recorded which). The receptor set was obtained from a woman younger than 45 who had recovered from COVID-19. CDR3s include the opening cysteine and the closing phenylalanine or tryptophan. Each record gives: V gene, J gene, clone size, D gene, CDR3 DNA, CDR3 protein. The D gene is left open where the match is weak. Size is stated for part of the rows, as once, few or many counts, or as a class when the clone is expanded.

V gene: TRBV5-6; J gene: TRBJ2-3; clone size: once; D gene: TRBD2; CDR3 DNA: TGTGCCAGCAGGCCTCTTGGAGTAAGCGGGGGCCCTGGCACAGATACGCAGTATTTT; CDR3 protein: CASRPLGVSGGPGTDTQYF
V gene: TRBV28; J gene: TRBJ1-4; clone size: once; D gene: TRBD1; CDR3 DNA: TGTGCCAGCAGTTACCTTTTGACCATCGGGACAGAGGATAATGAAAAACTGTTTTTT; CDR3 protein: CASSYLLTIGTEDNEKLFF
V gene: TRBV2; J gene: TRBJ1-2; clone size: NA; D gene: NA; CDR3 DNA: TGTGCCAGCTCCCGGGAGGGAGGGAACTATGGCTACACCTTC; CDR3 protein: CASSREGGNYGYTF
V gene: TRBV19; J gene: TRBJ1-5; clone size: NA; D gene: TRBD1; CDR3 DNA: TGTGCCAGTGACACACAGGGGGCTAACAATCAGCCCCAGCATTTT; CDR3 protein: CASDTQGANNQPQHF
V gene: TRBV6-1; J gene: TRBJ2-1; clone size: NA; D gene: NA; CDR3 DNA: TGTGCCAGCAGTGAACGGGGGTTTGAGCAGTTCTTC; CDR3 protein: CASSERGFEQFF
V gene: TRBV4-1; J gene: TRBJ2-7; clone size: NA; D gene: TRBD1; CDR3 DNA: TGCGCCAGCAGCCAAGTATGGACAGGGTCCTACGAGCAGTACTTC; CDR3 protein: CASSQVWTGSYEQYF
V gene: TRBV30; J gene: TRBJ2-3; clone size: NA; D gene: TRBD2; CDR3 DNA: TGTGCCTGGAGTCACGGGGGGGCCTTAAGCACAGATACGCAGTATTTT; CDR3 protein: CAWSHGGALSTDTQYF
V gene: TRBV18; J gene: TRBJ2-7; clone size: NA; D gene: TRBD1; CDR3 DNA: TGTGCCAGCTCACCACAACAGGGGTTGAGGGAGCAGTACTTC; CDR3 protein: CASSPQQGLREQYF
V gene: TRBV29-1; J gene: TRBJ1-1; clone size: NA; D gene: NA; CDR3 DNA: TGCAGCGTCGCCGGACAGATGAACACTGAAGCTTTCTTT; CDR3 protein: CSVAGQMNTEAFF
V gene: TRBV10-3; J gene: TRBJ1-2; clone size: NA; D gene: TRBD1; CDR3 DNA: TGTGCCATCAGTGAGTCGATGGGACAGGGGTATGGCTACACCTTC; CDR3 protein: CAISESMGQGYGYTF
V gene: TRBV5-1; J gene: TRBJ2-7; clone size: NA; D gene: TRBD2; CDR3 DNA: TGCGCCAGCAGCTTAGGACTAGAGGGGCCAGTAAGCTCCTACGAGCAGTACTTC; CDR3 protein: CASSLGLEGPVSSYEQYF
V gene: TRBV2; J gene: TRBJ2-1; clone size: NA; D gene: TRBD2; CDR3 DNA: TGTGCCAGCAGTGGGGGGACTAGCATAAATGAGCAGTTCTTC; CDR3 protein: CASSGGTSINEQFF
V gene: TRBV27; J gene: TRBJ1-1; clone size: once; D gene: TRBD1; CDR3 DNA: TGTGCCAGCAGTTCCAGGGGGAGACTGAACACTGAAGCTTTCTTT; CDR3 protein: CASSSRGRLNTEAFF
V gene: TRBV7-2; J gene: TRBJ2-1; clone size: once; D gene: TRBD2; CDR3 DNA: TGTGCCAGCAGCGACGAGGGGACTAGCGGGACTAATGAGCAGTTCTTC; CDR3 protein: CASSDEGTSGTNEQFF
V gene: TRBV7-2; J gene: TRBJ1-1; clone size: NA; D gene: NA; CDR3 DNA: TGTGCCAGCAGCTTAGTGGGGGGGCCCACTGAAGCTTTCTTT; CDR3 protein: CASSLVGGPTEAFF
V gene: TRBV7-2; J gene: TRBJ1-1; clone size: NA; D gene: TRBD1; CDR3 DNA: TGTGCCAGCAGCCCGGGACAGGGGTTAACTGAAGCTTTCTTT; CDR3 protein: CASSPGQGLTEAFF
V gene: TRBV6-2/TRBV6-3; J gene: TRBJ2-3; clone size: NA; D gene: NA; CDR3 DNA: TGTGCCACCAGCCCGGAGGTAACAGATACGCAGTATTTT; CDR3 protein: CATSPEVTDTQYF
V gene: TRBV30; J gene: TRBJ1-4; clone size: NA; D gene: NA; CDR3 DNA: TGTGCCTGGAGTGTACGGGGGTCTTCTAATGAAAAACTGTTTTTT; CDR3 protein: CAWSVRGSSNEKLFF
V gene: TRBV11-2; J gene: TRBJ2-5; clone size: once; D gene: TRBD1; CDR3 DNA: TGTGCCAGCAGCTTAGAATGGGGACAGGGGGTTGGGGAGACCCAGTACTTC; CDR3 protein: CASSLEWGQGVGETQYF
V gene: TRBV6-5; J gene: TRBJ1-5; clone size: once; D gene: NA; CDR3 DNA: TGTGCCAGCAGACCCGCGGGGGGTGCCAATCAGCCCCAGCATTTT; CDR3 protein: CASRPAGGANQPQHF
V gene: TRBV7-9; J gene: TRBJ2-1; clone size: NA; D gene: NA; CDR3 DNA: TGTGCCAGCAGCTTGATAGGGGGAAGCTCCTACAATGAGCAGTTCTTC; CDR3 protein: CASSLIGGSSYNEQFF
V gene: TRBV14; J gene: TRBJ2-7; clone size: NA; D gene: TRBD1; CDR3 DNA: TGTGCCAGCAGCCAAGAATTCGGGACAGGAGCCTACGAGCAGTACTTC; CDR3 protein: CASSQEFGTGAYEQYF
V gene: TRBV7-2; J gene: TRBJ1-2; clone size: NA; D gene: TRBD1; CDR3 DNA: TGTGCCAGCAGCTTAGTGACAGGGAACTATGGCTACACCTTC; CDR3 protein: CASSLVTGNYGYTF
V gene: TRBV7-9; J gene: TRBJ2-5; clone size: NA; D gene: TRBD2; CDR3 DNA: TGTGCCAGCAGCTTAGGGAGCGGGGCTCAAGAGACCCAGTACTTC; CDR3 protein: CASSLGSGAQETQYF
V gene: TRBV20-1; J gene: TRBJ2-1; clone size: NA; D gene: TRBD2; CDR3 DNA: TGCAGTGCTCTAGCGGGAGGGGAGCAGTTCTTC; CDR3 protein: CSALAGGEQFF
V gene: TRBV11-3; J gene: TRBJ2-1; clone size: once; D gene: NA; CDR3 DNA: TGTGCCAGCAGCTTTAACGTAGATAACAATGAGCAGTTCTTC; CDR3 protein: CASSFNVDNNEQFF
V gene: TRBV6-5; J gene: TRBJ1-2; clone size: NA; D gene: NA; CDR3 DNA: TGTGCCAGCAGAGACAGCTATTATGGCTACACCTTC; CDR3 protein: CASRDSYYGYTF
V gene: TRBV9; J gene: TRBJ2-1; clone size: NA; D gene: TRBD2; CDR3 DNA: TGTGCCAGCAGCGAGGGACTAGCGGGGGTATACAATGAGCAGTTCTTC; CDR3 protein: CASSEGLAGVYNEQFF
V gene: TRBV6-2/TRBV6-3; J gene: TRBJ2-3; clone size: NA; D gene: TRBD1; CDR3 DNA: TGTGCCAGCAGTTACTATTTTAGGGGACAGAAAACAGATACGCAGTATTTT; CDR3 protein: CASSYYFRGQKTDTQYF
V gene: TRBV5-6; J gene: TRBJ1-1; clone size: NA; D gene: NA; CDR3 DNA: TGTGCCAGCAGCGAAACCGGGAACACTGAAGCTTTCTTT; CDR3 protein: CASSETGNTEAFF
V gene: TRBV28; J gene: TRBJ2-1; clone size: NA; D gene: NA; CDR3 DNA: TGTGCCAGCAGAACACGGAGCTCCTACAATGAGCAGTTCTTC; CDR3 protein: CASRTRSSYNEQFF
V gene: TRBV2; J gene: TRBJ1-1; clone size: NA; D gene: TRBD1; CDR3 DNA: TGTGCCAGCAGTCGACAGGGCGCGAACACTGAAGCTTTCTTT; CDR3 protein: CASSRQGANTEAFF
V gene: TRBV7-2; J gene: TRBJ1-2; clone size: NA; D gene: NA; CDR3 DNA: TGTGCCAGCAGCCCAGGAGGCTCTCTGGGCTATGGCTACACCTTC; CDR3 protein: CASSPGGSLGYGYTF
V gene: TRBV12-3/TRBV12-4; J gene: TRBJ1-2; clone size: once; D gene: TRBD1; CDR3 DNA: TGTGCCAGCAGGGCCGGACAGGATGGTGGCTACACCTTC; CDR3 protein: CASRAGQDGGYTF
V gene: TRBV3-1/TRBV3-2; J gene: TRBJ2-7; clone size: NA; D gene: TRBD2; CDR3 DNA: TGTGCCAGCAGCCAAATAGCGGGAGTAGGTTACGAGCAGTACTTC; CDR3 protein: CASSQIAGVGYEQYF
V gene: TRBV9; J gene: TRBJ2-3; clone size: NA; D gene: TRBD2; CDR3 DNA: TGTGCCACCACGCCGGGACTAGCCGAGACAGATACGCAGTATTTT; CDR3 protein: CATTPGLAETDTQYF
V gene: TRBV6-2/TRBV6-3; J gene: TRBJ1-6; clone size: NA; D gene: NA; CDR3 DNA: TGTGCCAGCAGTCTTGACAGCTCCTATAATTCACCCCTCCACTTT; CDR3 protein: CASSLDSSYNSPLHF
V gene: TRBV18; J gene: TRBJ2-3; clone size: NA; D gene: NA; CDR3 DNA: TGTGCCAGCTCACGTCGTGCACGGGACTCACAAACAGATACGCAGTATTTT; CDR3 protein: CASSRRARDSQTDTQYF
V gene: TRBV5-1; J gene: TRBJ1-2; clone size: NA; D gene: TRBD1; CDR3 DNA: TGCGCCAGCAGCTTCGAACCGGGACAGGGGGACCCCTATGGCTACACCTTC; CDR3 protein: CASSFEPGQGDPYGYTF
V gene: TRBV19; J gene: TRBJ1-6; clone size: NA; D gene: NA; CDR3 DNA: TGTGCCAGTAGTATCCCACAGGGACCCCTCCACTTT; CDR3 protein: CASSIPQGPLHF
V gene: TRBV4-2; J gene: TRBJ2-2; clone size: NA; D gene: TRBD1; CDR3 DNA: TGTGCCAGCAGCCAAGAGACAGGGGACAACACCGGGGAGCTGTTTTTT; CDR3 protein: CASSQETGDNTGELFF
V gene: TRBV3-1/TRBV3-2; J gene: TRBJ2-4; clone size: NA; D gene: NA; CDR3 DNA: TGTGCCAGCAGCGCCCTAAAAAACATTCAGTACTTC; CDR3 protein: CASSALKNIQYF
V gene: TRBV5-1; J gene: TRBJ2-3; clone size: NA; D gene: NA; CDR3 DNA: TGCGCCAGCAGCTTGGGCGGCACAGATACGCAGTATTTT; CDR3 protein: CASSLGGTDTQYF
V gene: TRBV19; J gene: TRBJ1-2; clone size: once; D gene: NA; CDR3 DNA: TGTGCCAGTAGTATAGACCAAACATATGGCTACACCTTC; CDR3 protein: CASSIDQTYGYTF
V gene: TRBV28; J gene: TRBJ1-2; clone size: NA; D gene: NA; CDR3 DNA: TGTGCCACTACAGGGAACTATGGCTACACCTTC; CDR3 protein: CATTGNYGYTF
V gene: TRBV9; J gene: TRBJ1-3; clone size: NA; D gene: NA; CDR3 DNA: TGTGCCAGCAGCGCCGGGACTGGAAACACCATATATTTT; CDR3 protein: CASSAGTGNTIYF
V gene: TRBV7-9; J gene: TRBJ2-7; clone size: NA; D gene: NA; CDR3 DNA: TGTGCCAGCAGCCCCCGGGGGTACTACGAGCAGTACTTC; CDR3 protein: CASSPRGYYEQYF
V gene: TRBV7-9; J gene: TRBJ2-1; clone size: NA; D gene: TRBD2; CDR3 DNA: TGTGCCAGCAGCCTTACGGGACTAGAATACAATGAGCAGTTCTTC; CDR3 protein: CASSLTGLEYNEQFF
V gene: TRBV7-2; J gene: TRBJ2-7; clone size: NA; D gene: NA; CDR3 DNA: TGTGCCAGCACTCCAGGGTTTAGCTCCTACGAGCAGTACTTC; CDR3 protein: CASTPGFSSYEQYF
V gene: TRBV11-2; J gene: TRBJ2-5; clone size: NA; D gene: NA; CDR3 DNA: TGTGCCAGCAGCTTAGATACTCTTAGTTATACTGAGACCCAGTACTTC; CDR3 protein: CASSLDTLSYTETQYF
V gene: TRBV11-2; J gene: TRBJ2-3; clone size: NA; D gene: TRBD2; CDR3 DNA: TGTGCCAGCAGCTTAGAGGCTAGCGGGGACACAGATACGCAGTATTTT; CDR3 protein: CASSLEASGDTDTQYF
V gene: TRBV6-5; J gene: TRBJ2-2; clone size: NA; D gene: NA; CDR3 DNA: TGTGCCAGCAGTTACGGGGCCGTCGGGGAGCTGTTTTTT; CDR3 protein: CASSYGAVGELFF
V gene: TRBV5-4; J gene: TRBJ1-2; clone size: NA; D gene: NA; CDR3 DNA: TGTGCCAGCAGCTTAGACTGGGAGGATGGCTACACCTTC; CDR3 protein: CASSLDWEDGYTF
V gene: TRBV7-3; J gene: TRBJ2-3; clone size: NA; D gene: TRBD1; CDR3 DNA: TGTGCCAGCAGCCTGAAACCAGGGGGCGCGCAGTATTTT; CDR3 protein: CASSLKPGGAQYF
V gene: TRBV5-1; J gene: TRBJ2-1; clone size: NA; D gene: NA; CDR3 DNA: TGCGCCAGCAGCTTTCTCAGGGGGGATTTTAATGAGCAGTTCTTC; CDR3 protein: CASSFLRGDFNEQFF